This TCR beta chain was identified during a study of control samples from healthy donors and cancer patients. Trimming shortened V by 2 bases and J by 5 bases, and 12 bases separated the two germline ends. Per the germline V gene, CDR1 is LGHNA and CDR2 is YSLEER. The CDR3 has 14 residues. The assay was immunoSEQ multiplex PCR, and TCRdb's table has in-frame clones only and misses some. The repertoire consists of 90,000 to 120,000 clones, with approximately 82% occurring once and the leading ten covering around 6.6%. The TCR originated in a man younger than 35 in good health. The chain combines TRBV4-3 with TRBJ2-5, with D tentatively TRBD1 (5 bases). Sequencing was done on a sample of blood. CDR3: CASSQFGASETQYF. The CDR3 DNA follows: TGCGCCAGCAGCCAATTTGGGGCGTCGGAGACCCAGTACTTC.